This TCR beta chain comes out of a study of shared clonotypes between healthy human individuals. On the study more broadly: The plates for each donor numbered three CD4 naive, three CD4 memory, two CD8 naive and one CD8 memory.

In the authors' methods: Filtering differed, since immunoSEQ gave only junction sequences and no quality scores. Sequencing used immunoSEQ multiplex PCR; TCRdb keeps in-frame clones, though not all of them. The DNA was the basis for D and trimming; V, J and clone size are from that table. The sample holds approximately 600,000 clones; roughly 95% are singletons and the top ten take approximately 0.11%. The naive CD8 population came from CD45RO-negative cells selected for CCR7, without terminally differentiated effector memory CD45RA+ cells. Healthy adults negative for HIV, lacking recent acute infections or vaccinations, served as donors. As to this clone: Its specificity is unknown.

Findings of the study overall: Few donors limited the genetic and exposure-history diversity represented.

Sequenced input: naive CD8+ T cells sorted from blood. The TCR sequence derives from a woman between 25 and 40 years old in good health.

The CDR3 reads CASSWDRNVISGANVLTF. The CDR3 nucleotides read TGTGCCAGCAGCTGGGACAGGAATGTAATCTCTGGGGCCAACGTCCTGACTTTC. The V gene is TRBV7-9, the J gene TRBJ2-6, with 8 bases aligning to TRBD1. Germline CDR1 SEHNR, CDR2 FQNEAQ (reference sequence). Germline trimming cut 4 bases from V and 0 bases from J; bases unmatched to any gene: 8. This CDR3 spans 18 amino acids.